This entry lists 2 T cell receptor beta chains sequenced from one sample in a study of CD8 T cells in ankylosing spondylitis. Whole-study findings and limits: A motif of 7 to 9 highly homologous TCR beta variants was seen as apparently characteristic of ankylosing spondylitis blood.

Antigens for these TCRs are unknown. One entry per CDR3 protein results from TCRdb running MiXCR on the 5' RACE reads. The sample comprises 650,000 to 800,000 distinct CDR3 sequences, roughly 20% of which are singletons, and about 19% rests with the top ten. The material sequenced was blood, either unsorted or a sorted T cell fraction (not recorded which). All receptors derive from a male donor with ankylosing spondylitis.

The chain links TRBV3-1 to TRBJ2-7, with D perhaps TRBD1 (5 bases). The germline V gene has CDR1 LGHDT and CDR2 YNNKEL (reference sequence). The CDR3 covers 16 residues. The V end was cut by 1 base, the J end by 4 bases, with 17 bases between. CDR3 sequence: CASSQGGSARAYEQYF. CDR3 sequence (DNA): TGTGCCAGCAGCCAAGGGGGCAGCGCTCGGGCGTACGAGCAGTACTTC.

The sample holds a few counts of this clonotype. The chain joins TRBV12-3 or TRBV12-4 to TRBJ1-2; the D is unclear. V was clipped by 6 bases and J by 4 bases, with 15 bases between them. This CDR3 spans 14 amino acids. CDR3 protein: CASRPRLRPYGYTF. In DNA form, the CDR3 reads TGTGCCAGCAGGCCCCGGTTGAGACCCTATGGCTACACCTTC.